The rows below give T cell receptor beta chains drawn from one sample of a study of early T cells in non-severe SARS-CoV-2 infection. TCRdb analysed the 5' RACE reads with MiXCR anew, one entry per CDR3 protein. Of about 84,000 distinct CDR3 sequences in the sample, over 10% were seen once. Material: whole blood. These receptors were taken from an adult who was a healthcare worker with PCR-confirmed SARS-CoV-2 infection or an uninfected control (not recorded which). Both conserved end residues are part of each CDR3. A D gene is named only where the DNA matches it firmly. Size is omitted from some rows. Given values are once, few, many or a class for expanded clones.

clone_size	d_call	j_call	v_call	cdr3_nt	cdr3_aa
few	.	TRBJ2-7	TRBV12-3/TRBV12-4	TGTGCCAGCAGTTTAGAAACAGGGTACTTGGACGAGCAGTACTTC	CASSLETGYLDEQYF
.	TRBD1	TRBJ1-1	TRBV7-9	TGTGCCAGCAGCCTGGGACAGCCTACTGATGGAGCTTTCTTT	CASSLGQPTDGAFF
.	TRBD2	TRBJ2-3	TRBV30	TGTGCCTGGAGTGTACTAGCGGCTAGCACAGATACGCAGTATTTT	CAWSVLAASTDTQYF
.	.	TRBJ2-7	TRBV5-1	TGCGCCAGCAGCGACCTGGGGCAAGAGTACTTC	CASSDLGQEYF
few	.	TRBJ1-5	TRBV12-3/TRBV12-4	TGTGCCAGCAGCTCCGACACCTATCAGCCCCAGCATTTT	CASSSDTYQPQHF
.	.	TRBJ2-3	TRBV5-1	TGCGCCAGCAGCTTGGCCGGGGCTCACACAGATACGCAGTATTTT	CASSLAGAHTDTQYF
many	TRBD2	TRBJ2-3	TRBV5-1	TGCGCCAGCAGCTTCCCGACACTAGCGGGAGATACGCAGTATTTT	CASSFPTLAGDTQYF
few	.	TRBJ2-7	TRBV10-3	TGTGCCATCAGTGAGTCCTACGGGGGTTCCTACGAGCAGTACTTC	CAISESYGGSYEQYF
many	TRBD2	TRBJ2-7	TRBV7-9	TGTGCCAGCAGCCCTAGTGGAGCGGGGGGCCTCCCTAGCTCCTACGAGCAGTACTTC	CASSPSGAGGLPSSYEQYF
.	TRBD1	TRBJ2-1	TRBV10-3	TGTGCCATCAGACCCGGACAGGGTCGCAATGAGCAGTTCTTC	CAIRPGQGRNEQFF
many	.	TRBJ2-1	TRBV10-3	.	CAISSSGLAGVRNNEQFF
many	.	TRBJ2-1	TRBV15	TGTGCCACCAGCAGAAAGAGGGGCAATGAGCAGTTCTTC	CATSRKRGNEQFF
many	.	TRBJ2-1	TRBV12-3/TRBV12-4	TGTGCCAGCAGTCCCCCAGGACTCCTCGCGCCGTACAATGAGCAGTTCTTC	CASSPPGLLAPYNEQFF
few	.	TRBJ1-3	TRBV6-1	TGTGCCAGCAGCGACGGCATCAGAAACACCATATATTTT	CASSDGIRNTIYF
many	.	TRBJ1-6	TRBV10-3	TGTGCCATCGGCAGGCCCAATTCACCCCTCCACTTT	CAIGRPNSPLHF
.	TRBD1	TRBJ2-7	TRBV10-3	TGTGCCATCCACTCTACAGGGGCCGAGCAGTACTTC	CAIHSTGAEQYF
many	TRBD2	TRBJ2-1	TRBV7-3	TGTGCCAGCAGCCCAGGACTAGCACGGATTGAGCAGTTCTTC	CASSPGLARIEQFF
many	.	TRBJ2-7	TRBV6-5	TGTGCCAGCAGTTACTCGTTTGTGGTGAACGGCGAGCAGTACTTC	CASSYSFVVNGEQYF
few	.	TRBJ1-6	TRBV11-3	TGTGCCAGCAGCTTAGACCGCACAGCAAATAATTCACCCCTCCACTTT	CASSLDRTANNSPLHF
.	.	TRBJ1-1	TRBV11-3	TGTGCCAGCAGCCGAGTGAACACTGAAGCTTTCTTT	CASSRVNTEAFF
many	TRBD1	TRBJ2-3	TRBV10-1	TGCGCCAGCAGTTACTCCCCACCGACAGGGGGTTTAGATACGCAGTATTTT	CASSYSPPTGGLDTQYF
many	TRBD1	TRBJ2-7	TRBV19	TGTGCCAGTAGCCGGACAGGGGAGGCCGAGGAGCAGTACTTC	CASSRTGEAEEQYF
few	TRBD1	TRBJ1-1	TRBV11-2	TGTGCCAGCAGCTTAGATGGTGGACAGGACGATGGAGCTTTCTTT	CASSLDGGQDDGAFF
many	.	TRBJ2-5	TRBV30	TGTGCCTGGGGGCAAATAGAGACCCAGTACTTC	CAWGQIETQYF
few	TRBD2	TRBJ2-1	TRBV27	TGTGCCAGCAACCTCAGGGGCGGGAGGGGCCATGAGCAGTTCTTC	CASNLRGGRGHEQFF
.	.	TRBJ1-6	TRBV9	TGTGCCAGCAGCTTAAGACTGAGTAATTCACCCCTCCACTTT	CASSLRLSNSPLHF
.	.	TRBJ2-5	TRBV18	TGTGCCAGCTCACCACTGGCAGGGGAAGAGACCCAGTACTTC	CASSPLAGEETQYF
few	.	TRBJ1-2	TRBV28	TGTGCCAGCAGTCCTACCGGGGGGCCCTATGGCTACACCTTC	CASSPTGGPYGYTF
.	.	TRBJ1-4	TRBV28	TGTGCCAGCAAATCTAACAGCTACCTTAATGAAAAACTGTTTTTT	CASKSNSYLNEKLFF
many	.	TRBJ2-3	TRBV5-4	TGTGCCAGCAGCCCGGAGGCCCCCACAGATACGCAGTATTTT	CASSPEAPTDTQYF
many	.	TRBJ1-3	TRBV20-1	TGCAGTGCCATCGGAGTTTCTGGAAACACCATATATTTT	CSAIGVSGNTIYF
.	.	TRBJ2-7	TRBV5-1	TGCGCCAGCAGCCCCAGGGCCGGGACACAATTTTCGGGAGAGCAGTACTTC	CASSPRAGTQFSGEQYF
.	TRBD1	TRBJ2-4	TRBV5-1	TGCGCCAGCAGCGCCGGACAGGGAAGGGACATTCAGTACTTC	CASSAGQGRDIQYF
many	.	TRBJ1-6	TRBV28	TGTGCCAGCAGTGGACGGGCGGCCCCTTTTTGGTCACCCCTCCACTTT	CASSGRAAPFWSPLHF
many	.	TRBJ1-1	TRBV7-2	TGTGCCAGCAGACAAACACGGAACACTGAAGCTTTCTTT	CASRQTRNTEAFF
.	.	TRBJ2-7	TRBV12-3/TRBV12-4	TGTGCCAGCGCTGGGCGAAGACCCTACGAGCAGTACTTC	CASAGRRPYEQYF
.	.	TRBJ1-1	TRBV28	TGTGCCGTCATTCTTACCGCCGAGCGTGGGAACACTGAAGCTTTCTTT	CAVILTAERGNTEAFF
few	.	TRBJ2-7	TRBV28	TGTGCCAGCAGTCCAAGGACAGAGACGCAGTACTTC	CASSPRTETQYF
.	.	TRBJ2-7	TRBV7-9	TGTGCCAGCAGCTGGGCAGGGGTAACCTACGAGCAGTACTTC	CASSWAGVTYEQYF
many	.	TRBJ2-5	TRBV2	TGTGCCAGCAGTGAAGGGCGGCTAGTCATCCAAGAGACCCAGTACTTC	CASSEGRLVIQETQYF
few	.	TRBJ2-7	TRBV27	TGTGCCAGCAGTTTAATCCCGACGGACTCCTACGAGCAGTACTTC	CASSLIPTDSYEQYF
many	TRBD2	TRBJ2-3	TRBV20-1	TGCAGTGCCCCACCGGACGCGACTAGCGGGCCTGGCACAGATACGCAGTATTTT	CSAPPDATSGPGTDTQYF
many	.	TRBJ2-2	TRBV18	TGTGCCAGCTCACCCCTACCTGCTAAACCGAACACCGGGGAGCTGTTTTTT	CASSPLPAKPNTGELFF
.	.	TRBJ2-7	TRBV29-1	TGCAGCGTCACCGGGCCAGTAGACGAGCAGTACTTC	CSVTGPVDEQYF
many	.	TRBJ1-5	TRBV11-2	TGTGCCAGCAGCTTCCGGGGAGGGGATCAGCCCCAGCATTTT	CASSFRGGDQPQHF
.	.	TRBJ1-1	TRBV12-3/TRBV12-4	TGTGCCAGCAAAGGGGCAACGGGAAACACTGAAGCTTTCTTT	CASKGATGNTEAFF